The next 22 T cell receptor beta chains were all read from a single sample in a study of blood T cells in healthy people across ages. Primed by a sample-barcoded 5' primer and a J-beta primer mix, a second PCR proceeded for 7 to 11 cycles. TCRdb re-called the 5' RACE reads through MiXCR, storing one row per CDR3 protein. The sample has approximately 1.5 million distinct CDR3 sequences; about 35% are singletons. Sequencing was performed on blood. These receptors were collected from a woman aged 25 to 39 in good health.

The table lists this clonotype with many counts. CDR3 loop: CSARDRGSPLYEQYF. DNA of the CDR3: TGCAGTGCTAGGGACAGGGGAAGCCCCCTCTACGAGCAGTACTTC. The V and J genes are TRBV20-1 and TRBJ2-7; TRBD1 matches at 9 bases. The germline V gene has CDR1 DFQATT and CDR2 SNEGSKA (reference sequence). V lost 3 bases, J lost 3 bases, and 9 bases stayed unmatched. The CDR3 is made up of 15 amino acids.

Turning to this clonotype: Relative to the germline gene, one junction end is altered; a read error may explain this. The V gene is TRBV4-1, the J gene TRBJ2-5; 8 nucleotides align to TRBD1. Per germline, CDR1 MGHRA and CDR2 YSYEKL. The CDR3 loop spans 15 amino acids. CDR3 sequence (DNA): TGCGCCAGCAGGATCGGACAGGGAGCCCAAGAGGCCCAGTACTTC. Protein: CASRIGQGAQEAQYF.

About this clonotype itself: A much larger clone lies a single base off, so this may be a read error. Here the CDR3 reads CSVEGPGHETQYF. DNA of the CDR3: TGCAGCGTTGAAGGACCAGGCCACGAGACCCAGTACTTC. This chain connects TRBV29-1 to TRBJ2-7; D is ambiguous. The J call may be wrong; the DNA end is better matched by TRBJ2-5. The CDR3 length is 13 residues. CDR1 and CDR2 from the germline V gene are SQVTM and ANQGSEA.

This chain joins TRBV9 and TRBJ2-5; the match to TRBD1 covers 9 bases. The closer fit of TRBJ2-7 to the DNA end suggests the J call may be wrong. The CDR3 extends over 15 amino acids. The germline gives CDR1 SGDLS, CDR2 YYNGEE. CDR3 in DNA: TGTGCCAGCAGCCCCAGGACCGGGACAGGGTACGAGCAGTACTTC. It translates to CASSPRTGTGYEQYF.

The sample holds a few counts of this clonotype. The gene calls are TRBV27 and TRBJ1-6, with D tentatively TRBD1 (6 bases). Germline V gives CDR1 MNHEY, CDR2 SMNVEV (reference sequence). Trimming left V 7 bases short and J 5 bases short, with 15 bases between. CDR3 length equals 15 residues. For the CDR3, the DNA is TGTGCCAGCACCTCGGGGGGCGCCGATAATTCACCCCTCCACTTT. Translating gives CASTSGGADNSPLHF.

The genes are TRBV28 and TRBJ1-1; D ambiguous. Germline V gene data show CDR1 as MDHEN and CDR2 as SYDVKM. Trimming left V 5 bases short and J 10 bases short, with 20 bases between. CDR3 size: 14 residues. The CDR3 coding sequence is TGTGCCAGCAGTCCTCTGGGCCTTATGCGGGTAGCTTTCTTT. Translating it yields CASSPLGLMRVAFF.

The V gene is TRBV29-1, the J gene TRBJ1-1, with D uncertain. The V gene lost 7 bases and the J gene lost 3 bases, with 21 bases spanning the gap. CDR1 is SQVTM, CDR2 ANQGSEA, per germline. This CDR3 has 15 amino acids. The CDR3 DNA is TGCAGCGCCAAGACCCACCAGCGGGGAGACACTGAAGCTTTCTTT. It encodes CSAKTHQRGDTEAFF.

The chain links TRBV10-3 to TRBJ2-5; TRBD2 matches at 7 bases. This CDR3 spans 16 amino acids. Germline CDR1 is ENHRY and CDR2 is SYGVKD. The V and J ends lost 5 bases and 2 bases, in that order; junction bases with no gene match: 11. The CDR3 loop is CAISSTAGSEQETQYF. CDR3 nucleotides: TGTGCCATCAGTTCTACAGCGGGGAGCGAACAAGAGACCCAGTACTTC.

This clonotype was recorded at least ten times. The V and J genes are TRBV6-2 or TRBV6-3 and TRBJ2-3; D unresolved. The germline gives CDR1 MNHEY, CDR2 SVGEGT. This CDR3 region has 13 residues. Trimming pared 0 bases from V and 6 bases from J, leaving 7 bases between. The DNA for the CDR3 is TGTGCCAGCAGTTACTCGCCCGGGGATACGCAGTATTTT. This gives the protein CASSYSPGDTQYF.

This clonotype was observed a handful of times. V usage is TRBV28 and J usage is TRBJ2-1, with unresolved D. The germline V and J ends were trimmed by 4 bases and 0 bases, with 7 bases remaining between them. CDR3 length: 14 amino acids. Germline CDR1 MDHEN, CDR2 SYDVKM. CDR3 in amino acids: CASSSLSSYNEQFF. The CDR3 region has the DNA TGTGCCAGCAGTTCCTTAAGCTCCTACAATGAGCAGTTCTTC.

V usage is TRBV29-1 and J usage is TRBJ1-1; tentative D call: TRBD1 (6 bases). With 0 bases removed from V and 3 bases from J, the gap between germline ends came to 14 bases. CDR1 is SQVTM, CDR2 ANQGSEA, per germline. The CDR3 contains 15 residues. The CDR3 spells CSVEEGGRGDTEAFF. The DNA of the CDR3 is TGCAGCGTTGAAGAAGGGGGGAGGGGGGACACTGAAGCTTTCTTT.

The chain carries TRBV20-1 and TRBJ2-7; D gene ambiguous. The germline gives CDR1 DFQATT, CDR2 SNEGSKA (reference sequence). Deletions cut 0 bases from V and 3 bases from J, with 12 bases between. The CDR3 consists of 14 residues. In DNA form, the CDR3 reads TGCAGTGCTAGAGATCAACAGATGGTCTACGAGCAGTACTTC. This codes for CSARDQQMVYEQYF.

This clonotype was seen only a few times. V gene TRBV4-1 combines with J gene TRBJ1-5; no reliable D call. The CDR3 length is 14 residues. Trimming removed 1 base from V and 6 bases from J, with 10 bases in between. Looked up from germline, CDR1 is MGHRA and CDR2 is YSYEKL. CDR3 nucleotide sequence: TGCGCCAGCAGCCAAGGAGGGTTAGGTCAGCCCCAGCATTTT. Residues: CASSQGGLGQPQHF.

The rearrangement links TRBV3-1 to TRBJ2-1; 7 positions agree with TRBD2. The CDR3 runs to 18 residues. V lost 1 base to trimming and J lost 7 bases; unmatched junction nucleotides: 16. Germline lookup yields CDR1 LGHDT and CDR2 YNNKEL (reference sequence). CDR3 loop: CASSQAAQKGGLRNEQFF. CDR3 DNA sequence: TGTGCCAGCAGCCAAGCGGCTCAAAAGGGAGGGTTGAGGAATGAGCAGTTCTTC.

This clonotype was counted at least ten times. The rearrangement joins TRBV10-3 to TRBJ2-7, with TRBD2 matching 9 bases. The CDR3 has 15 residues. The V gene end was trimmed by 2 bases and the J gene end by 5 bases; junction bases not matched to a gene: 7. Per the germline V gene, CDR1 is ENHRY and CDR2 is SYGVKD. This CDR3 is CAISERGRAIHEQYF. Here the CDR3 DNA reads TGTGCCATCAGTGAGCGCGGGAGGGCCATCCACGAGCAGTACTTC.

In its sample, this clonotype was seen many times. This chain's CDR3 is CSVAGGPYGYTF. The CDR3 coding sequence is TGCAGCGTTGCGGGCGGGCCCTATGGCTACACCTTC. This chain uses TRBV29-1 with TRBJ1-2; D gene ambiguous. Germline loops: CDR1 SQVTM, CDR2 ANQGSEA. Between the trimmed V and J ends, which lost 4 bases and 4 bases, there was a span of 10 bases. The CDR3 has 12 amino acids.

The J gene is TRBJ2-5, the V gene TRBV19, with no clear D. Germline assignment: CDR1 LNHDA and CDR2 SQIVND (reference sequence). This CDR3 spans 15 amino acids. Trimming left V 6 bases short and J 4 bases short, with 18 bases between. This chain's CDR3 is CASSGTALTGETQYF. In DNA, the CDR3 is TGTGCCAGTAGCGGAACGGCTCTCACCGGAGAGACCCAGTACTTC.

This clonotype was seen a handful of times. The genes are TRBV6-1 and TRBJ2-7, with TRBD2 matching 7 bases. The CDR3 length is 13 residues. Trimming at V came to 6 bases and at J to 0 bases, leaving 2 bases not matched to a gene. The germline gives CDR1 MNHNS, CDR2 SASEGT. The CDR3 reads CASRERGSYEQYF. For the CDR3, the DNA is TGTGCCAGCAGAGAGCGGGGCTCCTACGAGCAGTACTTC.

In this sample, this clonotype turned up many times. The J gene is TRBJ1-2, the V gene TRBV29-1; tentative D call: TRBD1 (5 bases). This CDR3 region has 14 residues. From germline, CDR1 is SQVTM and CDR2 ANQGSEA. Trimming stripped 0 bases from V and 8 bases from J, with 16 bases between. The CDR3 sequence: CSVEEWDSLGGYTF. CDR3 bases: TGCAGCGTTGAAGAATGGGACTCCCTTGGCGGCTACACCTTC.

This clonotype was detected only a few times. This chain's CDR3 is CASSRSGNGGEEQFF. CDR3 sequence (DNA): TGCGCCAGCAGCCGGTCCGGTAATGGCGGAGAAGAGCAGTTCTTC. This rearrangement joins TRBV5-1 to TRBJ2-1; D unresolved. V lost 4 bases to trimming and J lost 10 bases, with 21 bases between them. Germline lookup yields CDR1 SGHRS and CDR2 YFSETQ. The CDR3 length is 15 residues.

The CDR3 loop reads CATSSEGSNQPQHF. The CDR3 DNA is TGTGCCACCAGCAGCGAGGGGAGCAATCAGCCCCAGCATTTT. The chain recombines TRBV15 with TRBJ1-5, with D maybe TRBD1 (5 bases). The CDR3 spans 14 residues. The V end was cut by 3 bases, the J end by 1 base, with 7 bases between. CDR1 LNHNV and CDR2 YYDKDF come from the germline V gene (reference sequence).

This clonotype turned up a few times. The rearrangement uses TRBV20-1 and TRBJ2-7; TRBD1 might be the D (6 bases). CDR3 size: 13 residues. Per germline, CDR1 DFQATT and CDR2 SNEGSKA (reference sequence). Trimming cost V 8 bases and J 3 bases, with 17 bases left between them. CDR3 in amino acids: CSLRGIQGYEQYF. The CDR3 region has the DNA TGCAGTCTAAGGGGGATCCAGGGCTACGAGCAGTACTTC.